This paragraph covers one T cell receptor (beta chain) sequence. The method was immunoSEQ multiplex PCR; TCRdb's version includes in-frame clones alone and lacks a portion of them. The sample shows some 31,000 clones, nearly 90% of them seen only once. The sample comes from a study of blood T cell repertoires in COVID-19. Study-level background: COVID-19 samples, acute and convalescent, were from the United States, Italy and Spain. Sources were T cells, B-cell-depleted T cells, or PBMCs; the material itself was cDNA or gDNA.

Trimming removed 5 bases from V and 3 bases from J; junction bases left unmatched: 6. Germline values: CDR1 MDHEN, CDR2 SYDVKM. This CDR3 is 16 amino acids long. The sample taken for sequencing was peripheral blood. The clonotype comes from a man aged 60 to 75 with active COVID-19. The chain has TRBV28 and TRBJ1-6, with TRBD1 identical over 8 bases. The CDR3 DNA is TGTGCCAGCAGTCCCCCGGGACAGGTCTATAATTCACCCCTCCACTTT. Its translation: CASSPPGQVYNSPLHF.